The 18 T cell receptor beta chains presented below share a single source sample, sequenced in a study of vaccination and CD4 T cells after COVID-19. Treatment indicated: approximately 9-day PBMC culture with coronavirus spike peptide pools or control peptides (ViraFEST assay). Pre-COVID-19 pandemic sampling (2011-2018) yielded the unexposed donor's CD4+ T cells. These receptors' targets are unknown. Sequenced with the Oncomine TCR Beta short-read assay was DNA taken from cultured CD4+ T cells. TCRdb reanalysed the PCR reads using MiXCR and keeps one entry per CDR3 protein. The sample records some 10,000 distinct CDR3 sequences, around three fifths being singletons. The sequenced sample was CD4+ T cells from blood, cultured in vitro. Every receptor here comes from a human donor in good health.

This clonotype was observed a handful of times. V is TRBV20-1 and J is TRBJ2-3; 8 bases fit TRBD2. The CDR3 runs 15 residues. V dropped 5 bases and J dropped 5; count of bases not matched to a gene: 12. CDR1 is DFQATT, CDR2 SNEGSKA, per germline (reference sequence). The CDR3 coding sequence is TGCAGTGCTTCTACGACTAGCGAATTGCTAGATACGCAGTATTTT. Protein product: CSASTTSELLDTQYF.

The rearrangement links TRBV20-1 to TRBJ2-1, with D possibly TRBD1 on 5 matching bases. Trimming shortened V by 0 bases and J by 10 bases, and 13 bases separated the two germline ends. This CDR3 region has 13 residues. Germline CDR1 DFQATT, CDR2 SNEGSKA (reference sequence). The CDR3 here is CSARDQGLREQFF. DNA of the CDR3: TGCAGTGCTAGAGATCAGGGCCTCAGGGAGCAGTTCTTC.

The rearrangement links TRBV7-9 to TRBJ2-2; D is undetermined. This CDR3 contains 14 residues. V was pared by 4 bases and J by 2 bases, with 8 bases between. Germline loops: CDR1 SEHNR, CDR2 FQNEAQ (reference sequence). CDR3 sequence: CASSSLLNTGELFF. In nucleotides, the CDR3 is TGTGCCAGCAGCTCTCTTCTAAACACCGGGGAGCTGTTTTTT.

CDR3 loop: CASSAVRSTEAFF. CDR3 DNA: TGTGCCAGCAGCGCCGTTAGATCCACTGAAGCTTTCTTT. The chain combines TRBV6-2 or TRBV6-3 with TRBJ1-1; D not resolved. With 6 bases removed from V and 4 bases from J, the gap between germline ends came to 12 bases. Germline CDR1 and CDR2: MNHEY and SVGEGT. CDR3 length: 13 residues.

The rearrangement joins TRBV10-3 to TRBJ1-2; TRBD1 is a possible D gene (6 bases). The CDR3 is 16 amino acids. The V end was cut by 6 bases, the J end by 7 bases, with 24 bases between. CDR1 is ENHRY and CDR2 is SYGVKD in the germline V gene. CDR3 residues: CAISKLGGTGSSGYTF. DNA of the CDR3: TGTGCCATCAGCAAGCTGGGGGGAACAGGGAGCAGTGGCTACACCTTC.

The genes are TRBV20-1 and TRBJ1-6, with D maybe TRBD1 (5 bases). The CDR3 loop spans 14 amino acids. Germline CDR1 is DFQATT and CDR2 is SNEGSKA (reference sequence). The V gene lost 1 base and the J gene lost 7 bases, with 11 bases spanning the gap. The CDR3 bases are TGCAGTGCTAGAGCGACAGTAAAGAATTCACCCCTCCACTTT. Translating it yields CSARATVKNSPLHF.

The rearrangement uses TRBV6-2 or TRBV6-3 and TRBJ2-5, with 8 nucleotides matching TRBD2. The ends lost 0 bases at V and 5 bases at J; junction bases unmatched: 17. The CDR3 runs 19 residues. CDR1 and CDR2 (germline): MNHEY, SVGEGT. In nucleotides, the CDR3 is TGTGCCAGCAGTTACTCGAGTTTGGTATTAGCGGGGATACACGAGACCCAGTACTTC. This gives the protein CASSYSSLVLAGIHETQYF.

J is TRBJ1-2 and V is TRBV5-1, with a tentative D call TRBD1 (6 bases). From germline, CDR1 is SGHRS and CDR2 YFSETQ. V was pared by 0 bases and J by 7 bases, with 13 bases between. This CDR3 has 14 residues. The CDR3 protein is CASSLGGQQSGYTF. CDR3 sequence (DNA): TGCGCCAGCAGCTTGGGGGGGCAGCAGTCTGGCTACACCTTC. The variable domain in full, completed from reference TRBV5-1 and TRBJ1-2, reads KAGVTQTPRYLIKTRGQQVTLSCSPISGHRSVSWYQQTPGQGLQFLFEYFSETQRNKGNFPGRFSGRQFSNSRSEMNVSTLELGDSALYLCASSLGGQQSGYTFGSGTRLTVV.

The V and J genes are TRBV7-2 and TRBJ2-7; 15 bases agree with TRBD2. The germline gives CDR1 SGHTA, CDR2 FQGNSA. The CDR3 runs 18 residues. Losses at the gene ends were 5 bases for V and 5 bases for J; bases not matched to a gene: 13. CDR3 amino acids: CASSAERGLAGGFHEQYF. In DNA form, the CDR3 reads TGTGCCAGCAGCGCGGAAAGGGGACTAGCGGGAGGCTTTCACGAGCAGTACTTC.

This chain links TRBV10-3 with TRBJ2-5; D is possibly TRBD1 (6 bases). Between the trimmed V and J ends, which lost 8 bases and 7 bases, there was a span of 17 bases. The germline V gene encodes CDR1 ENHRY and CDR2 SYGVKD. This CDR3 is 13 amino acids long. The CDR3 nucleotides read TGTGCCATCTATTCGGTAAGACAGGCGACCCAGTACTTC. It specifies CAIYSVRQATQYF.

This clonotype came up a few times. The genes are TRBV2 and TRBJ1-6; D ambiguous. The ends were cut back, 5 bases at V and 6 bases at J, with 14 bases in the middle. The CDR3 totals 15 residues. The germline CDR1 and CDR2 sequences are SNHLY and FYNNEI. Written as DNA, the CDR3 is TGTGCCAGCAGTCCCCTCACCGCCGGTAATTCACCCCTCCACTTT. It codes for CASSPLTAGNSPLHF.

V is TRBV2 and J is TRBJ2-7; D may be TRBD1 or TRBD2 (5 bases each). Trimming cost V 4 bases and J 4 bases, with 11 bases left between them. This CDR3 is 13 amino acids long. The germline CDR1 and CDR2 sequences are SNHLY and FYNNEI. The CDR3 DNA reads as TGTGCCAGCAGTGCGGCAGGGACGTACGAGCAGTACTTC. It translates to CASSAAGTYEQYF.

The chain recombines TRBV7-9 with TRBJ1-4; D is perhaps TRBD1 (6 bases). The V gene's germline CDR1 is SEHNR and CDR2 FQNEAQ (reference sequence). The V end lost 4 bases, the J end lost 2 bases, and 14 bases lay between the germline ends. The CDR3 is 16 residues long. The CDR3 region is CASSSKTGSTNEKLFF. CDR3 nucleotides: TGTGCCAGCAGCTCCAAAACAGGGTCCACTAATGAAAAACTGTTTTTT.

V and J are TRBV15 and TRBJ2-2; 8 nucleotides agree with TRBD2. The CDR3 is 19 amino acids. Trimming removed 0 bases from V and 1 base from J; junction bases left unmatched: 10. From germline, CDR1 is LNHNV and CDR2 YYDKDF (reference sequence). The CDR3 sequence is CATSREVPGGRMNTGELFF. Here the CDR3 DNA reads TGTGCCACCAGCAGAGAGGTCCCTGGCGGGAGGATGAACACCGGGGAGCTGTTTTTT. The full variable domain, with the rest looked up from reference TRBV15 and TRBJ2-2, is DAMVIQNPRYQVTQFGKPVTLSCSQTLNHNVMYWYQQKSSQAPKLLFHYYDKDFNNEADTPDNFQSRRPNTSFCFLDIRSPGLGDTAMYLCATSREVPGGRMNTGELFFGEGSRLTVL.

This chain connects TRBV6-1 to TRBJ1-2; TRBD1 matches 12 bases. The trim removed 5 bases at V and 8 bases at J, leaving 6 bases unmatched. The germline V gene encodes CDR1 MNHNS and CDR2 SASEGT. The CDR3 spans 14 residues. CDR3 nucleotide sequence: TGTGCCAGCAGTAAAACCGGGACAGGGGGCGGCTACACCTTC. Translating gives CASSKTGTGGGYTF.

The chain is built from TRBV7-2 and TRBJ2-1; D assignment may be TRBD1 or TRBD2 (5 bases each). The length of the CDR3 is 15 residues. The V end was cut by 5 bases, the J end by 7 bases, with 18 bases between. CDR1 is SGHTA, CDR2 FQGNSA, per germline. The CDR3 reads CASSTAGSFRNEQFF. CDR3 nucleotides: TGTGCCAGCAGCACGGCAGGGAGTTTTCGTAATGAGCAGTTCTTC. The full variable domain, in which reference TRBV7-2 and TRBJ2-1 provide the parts outside the CDR3, is GAGVSQSPSNKVTEKGKDVELRCDPISGHTALYWYRQSLGQGLEFLIYFQGNSAPDKSGLPSDRFSAERTGGSVSTLTIQRTQQEDSAVYLCASSTAGSFRNEQFFGPGTRLTVL.

The chain recombines TRBV6-1 with TRBJ1-1, with TRBD1 matching over 10 bases. After removal of 5 bases from V and 4 bases from J, the junction contained 7 bases not matched to a gene. CDR1 is MNHNS and CDR2 is SASEGT in the germline V gene. The CDR3 is 15 amino acids. The CDR3 reads CASSPRQGALTEAFF. The CDR3 DNA follows: TGTGCCAGCAGTCCGAGACAGGGGGCACTCACTGAAGCTTTCTTT.

V and J are TRBV20-1 and TRBJ2-1, with TRBD2 identical over 9 bases. Trimming at V came to 7 bases and at J to 8 bases, leaving 9 bases not matched to a gene. Germline CDR1 DFQATT, CDR2 SNEGSKA (reference sequence). This CDR3 region has 13 residues. DNA for the CDR3: TGCAGTGAAACCCGCGGGGGGGCCGATGAGCAGTTCTTC. Encoded protein: CSETRGGADEQFF.